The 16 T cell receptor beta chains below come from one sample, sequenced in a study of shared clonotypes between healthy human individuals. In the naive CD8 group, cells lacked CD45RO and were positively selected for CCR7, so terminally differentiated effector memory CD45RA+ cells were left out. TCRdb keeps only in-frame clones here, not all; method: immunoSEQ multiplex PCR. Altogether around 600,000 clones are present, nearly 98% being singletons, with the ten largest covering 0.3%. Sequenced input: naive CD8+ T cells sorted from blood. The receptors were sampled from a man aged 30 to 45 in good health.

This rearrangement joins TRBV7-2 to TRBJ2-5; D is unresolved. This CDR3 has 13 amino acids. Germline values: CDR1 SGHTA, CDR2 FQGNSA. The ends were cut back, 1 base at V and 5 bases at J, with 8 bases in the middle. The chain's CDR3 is CASSLVRWETQYF. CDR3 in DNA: TGTGCCAGCAGCTTAGTCCGGTGGGAGACCCAGTACTTC.

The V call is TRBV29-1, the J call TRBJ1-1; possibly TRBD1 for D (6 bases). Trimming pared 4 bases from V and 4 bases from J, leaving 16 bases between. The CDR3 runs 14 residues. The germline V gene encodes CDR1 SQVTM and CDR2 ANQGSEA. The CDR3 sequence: CSVVKQGLATEAFF. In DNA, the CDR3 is TGCAGCGTTGTAAAACAGGGTTTGGCCACTGAAGCTTTCTTT.

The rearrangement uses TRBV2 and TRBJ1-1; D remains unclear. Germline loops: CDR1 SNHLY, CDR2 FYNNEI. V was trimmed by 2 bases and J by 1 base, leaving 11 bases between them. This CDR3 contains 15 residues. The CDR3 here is CASSENRGPNTEAFF. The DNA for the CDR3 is TGTGCCAGCAGTGAAAATAGAGGTCCGAACACTGAAGCTTTCTTT.

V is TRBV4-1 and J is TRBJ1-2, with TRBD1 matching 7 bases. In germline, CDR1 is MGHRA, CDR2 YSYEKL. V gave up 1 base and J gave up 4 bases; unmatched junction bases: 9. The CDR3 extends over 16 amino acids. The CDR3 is CASSQAGTDRVYGYTF. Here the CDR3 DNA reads TGCGCCAGCAGCCAAGCTGGAACAGACAGGGTCTATGGCTACACCTTC.

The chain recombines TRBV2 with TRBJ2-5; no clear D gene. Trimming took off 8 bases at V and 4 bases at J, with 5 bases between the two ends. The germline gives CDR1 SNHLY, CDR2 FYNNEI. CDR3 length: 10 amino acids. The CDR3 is CASGPETQYF. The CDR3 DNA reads TGTGCCAGCGGACCAGAGACCCAGTACTTC.

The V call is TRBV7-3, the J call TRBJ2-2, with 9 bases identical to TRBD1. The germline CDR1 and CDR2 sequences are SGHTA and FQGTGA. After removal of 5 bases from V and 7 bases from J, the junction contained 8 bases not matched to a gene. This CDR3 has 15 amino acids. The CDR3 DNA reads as TGTGCCAGCAGCGAGGGACAGGGTTTTGGCGGGGAGCTGTTTTTT. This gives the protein CASSEGQGFGGELFF.

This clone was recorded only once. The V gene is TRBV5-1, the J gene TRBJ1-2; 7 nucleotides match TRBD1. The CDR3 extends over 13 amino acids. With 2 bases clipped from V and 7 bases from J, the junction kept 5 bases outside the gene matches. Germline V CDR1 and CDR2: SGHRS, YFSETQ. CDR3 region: CASSLTGAVGYTF. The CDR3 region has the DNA TGCGCCAGCAGCTTAACAGGGGCCGTTGGCTACACCTTC.

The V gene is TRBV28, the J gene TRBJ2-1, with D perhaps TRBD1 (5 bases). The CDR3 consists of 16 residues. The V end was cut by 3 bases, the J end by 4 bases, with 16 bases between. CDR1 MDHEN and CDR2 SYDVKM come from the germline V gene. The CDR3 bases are TGTGCCAGCAGTTTCCATACAGGTTTGGTTTACAATGAGCAGTTCTTC. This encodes CASSFHTGLVYNEQFF.

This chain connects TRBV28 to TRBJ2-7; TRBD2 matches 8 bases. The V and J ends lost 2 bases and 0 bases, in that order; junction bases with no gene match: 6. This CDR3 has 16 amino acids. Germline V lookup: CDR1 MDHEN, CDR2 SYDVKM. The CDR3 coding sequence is TGTGCCAGCAGTTTAGTAGCGGGGCCAAGCTCCTACGAGCAGTACTTC. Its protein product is CASSLVAGPSSYEQYF. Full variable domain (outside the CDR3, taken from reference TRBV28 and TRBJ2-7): DVKVTQSSRYLVKRTGEKVFLECVQDMDHENMFWYRQDPGLGLRLIYFSYDVKMKEKGDIPEGYSVSREKKERFSLILESASTNQTSMYLCASSLVAGPSSYEQYFGPGTRLTVT.

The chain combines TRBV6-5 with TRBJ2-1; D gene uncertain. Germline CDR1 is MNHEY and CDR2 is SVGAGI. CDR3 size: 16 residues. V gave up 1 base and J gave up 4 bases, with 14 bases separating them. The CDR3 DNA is TGTGCCAGCAGTTACTGGGATGGTTCCGGATACAATGAGCAGTTCTTC. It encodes CASSYWDGSGYNEQFF.

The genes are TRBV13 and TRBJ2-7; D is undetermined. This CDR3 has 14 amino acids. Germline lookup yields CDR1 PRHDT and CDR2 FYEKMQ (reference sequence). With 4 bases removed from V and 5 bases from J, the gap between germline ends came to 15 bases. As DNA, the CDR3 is TGTGCCAGCAGCTCCAGCCTTAGACTCAACGAGCAGTACTTC. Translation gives CASSSSLRLNEQYF.

The CDR3 nucleotides are TGTGCCAGTAGTGCCACCAGCTCCTACGAGCAGTACTTC. Translated: CASSATSSYEQYF. V is TRBV19 and J is TRBJ2-7, with D uncertain. With 5 bases removed from V and 0 bases from J, the gap between germline ends came to 8 bases. The CDR3 has 13 amino acids. The germline CDR1 and CDR2 sequences are LNHDA and SQIVND (reference sequence).

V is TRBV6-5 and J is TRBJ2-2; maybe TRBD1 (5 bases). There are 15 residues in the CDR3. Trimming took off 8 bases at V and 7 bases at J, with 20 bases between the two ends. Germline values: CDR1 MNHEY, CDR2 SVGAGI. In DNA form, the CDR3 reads TGTGCCAGCGGGCGGTCAGGGATCTCGGGCGGGGAGCTGTTTTTT. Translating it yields CASGRSGISGGELFF.

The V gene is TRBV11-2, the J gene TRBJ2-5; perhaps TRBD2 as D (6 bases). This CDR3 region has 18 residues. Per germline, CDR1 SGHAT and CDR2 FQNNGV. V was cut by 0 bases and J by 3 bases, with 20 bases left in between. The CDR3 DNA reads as TGTGCCAGCAGCTTAGACGTTTTCGGGGAGGCCACCAAAGAGACCCAGTACTTC. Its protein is CASSLDVFGEATKETQYF. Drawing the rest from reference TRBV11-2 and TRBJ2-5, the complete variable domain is EAGVAQSPRYKIIEKRQSVAFWCNPISGHATLYWYQQILGQGPKLLIQFQNNGVVDDSQLPKDRFSAERLKGVDSTLKIQPAKLEDSAVYLCASSLDVFGEATKETQYFGPGTRLLVL.

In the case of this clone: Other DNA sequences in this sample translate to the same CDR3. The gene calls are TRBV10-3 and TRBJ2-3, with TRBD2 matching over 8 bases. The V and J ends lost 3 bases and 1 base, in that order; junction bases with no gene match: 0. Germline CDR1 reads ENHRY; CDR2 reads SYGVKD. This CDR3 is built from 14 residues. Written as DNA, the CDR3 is TGTGCCATCAGTGACGGGGGGGGCACAGATACGCAGTATTTT. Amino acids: CAISDGGGTDTQYF.

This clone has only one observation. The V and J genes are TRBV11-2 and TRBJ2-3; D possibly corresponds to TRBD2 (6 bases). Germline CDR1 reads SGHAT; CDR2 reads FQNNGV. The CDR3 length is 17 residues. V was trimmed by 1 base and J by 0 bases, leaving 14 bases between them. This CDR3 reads CASSLGSLAGSTDTQYF. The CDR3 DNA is TGTGCCAGCAGCTTAGGATCCTTGGCGGGAAGCACAGATACGCAGTATTTT.